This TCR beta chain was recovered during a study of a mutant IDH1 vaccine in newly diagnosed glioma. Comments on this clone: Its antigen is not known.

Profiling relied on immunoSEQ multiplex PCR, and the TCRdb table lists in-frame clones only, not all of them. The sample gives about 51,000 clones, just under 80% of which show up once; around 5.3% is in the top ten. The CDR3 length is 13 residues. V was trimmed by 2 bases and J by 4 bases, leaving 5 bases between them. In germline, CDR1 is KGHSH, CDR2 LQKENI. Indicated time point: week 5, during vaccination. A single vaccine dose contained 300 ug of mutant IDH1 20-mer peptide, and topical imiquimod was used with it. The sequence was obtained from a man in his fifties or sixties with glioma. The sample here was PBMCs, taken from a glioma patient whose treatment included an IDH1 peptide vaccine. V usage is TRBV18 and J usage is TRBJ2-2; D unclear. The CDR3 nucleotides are TGTGCCAGCTCACCAGAATTCACCGGGGAGCTGTTTTTT. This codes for CASSPEFTGELFF.